The rows below give T cell receptor beta chains drawn from one sample of a study of blood T cell repertoires in COVID-19. Sequenced by immunoSEQ multiplex PCR; TCRdb stores in-frame clones only, minus some. The sample lists approximately 260,000 clones, 89% seen once, with around 4.6% in the top ten. Sequencing was done on a sample of peripheral blood. These receptors were obtained from a woman aged 40-49 years who had recovered from COVID-19. CDR3s include the opening cysteine and the closing phenylalanine or tryptophan. The D gene is left open where the match is weak. Size is stated for part of the rows, as once, few or many counts, or as a class when the clone is expanded.

>TRBV16|TRBJ2-1|16|TRBD1|-
CASSQFTGDSIGEQFF
TGTGCCAGCAGCCAATTTACCGGGGACAGCATCGGTGAGCAGTTCTTC
>TRBV3-1/TRBV3-2|TRBJ2-1|16|-|-
CASSQDSGGPDYEQFF
TGTGCCAGCAGCCAAGATAGCGGAGGGCCGGATTATGAGCAGTTCTTC
>TRBV30|TRBJ1-6|19|TRBD1|-
CAWSVQGAAFGSYNSPLHF
TGTGCCTGGAGTGTGCAGGGGGCGGCCTTCGGGTCCTATAATTCACCCCTCCACTTT
>TRBV11-1|TRBJ2-3|13|-|-
CASSVPGVITQYF
TGTGCCAGCAGCGTCCCGGGGGTGATTACGCAGTATTTT
>TRBV10-3|TRBJ1-5|13|-|-
CAISVDYNQPQHF
TGTGCCATCAGTGTCGACTATAATCAGCCCCAGCATTTT
>TRBV6-5|TRBJ2-2|15|TRBD2|-
CASMRREWNTGELFF
TGTGCCAGCATGCGGCGGGAGTGGAACACCGGGGAGCTGTTTTTT
>TRBV11-3|TRBJ2-3|12|-|few
CASSLETNTQYF
TGTGCCAGCAGCTTAGAGACTAATACGCAGTATTTT
>TRBV4-2|TRBJ2-5|18|TRBD2|-
CASSQDPAGAGGLETQYF
TGTGCCAGCAGCCAAGATCCAGCGGGGGCGGGGGGTTTGGAGACCCAGTACTTC
>TRBV5-1|TRBJ1-2|13|TRBD1|few
CASATQGMEGYTF
TGCGCCAGCGCAACACAGGGGATGGAGGGCTACACCTTC
>TRBV19|TRBJ1-4|15|TRBD1|-
CASSDPGGAYEKLFF
TGTGCCAGTAGTGACCCAGGGGGCGCGTATGAAAAACTGTTTTTT
>TRBV19|TRBJ2-7|16|TRBD2|-
CASSITAGGTFYEQYF
TGTGCCAGTAGTATAACAGCGGGGGGCACTTTCTACGAGCAGTACTTC
>TRBV11-2|TRBJ2-1|16|TRBD2|few
CASRPAGTSVYNEQFF
TGTGCCAGCAGGCCAGCGGGGACTAGCGTATACAATGAGCAGTTCTTC
>TRBV9|TRBJ2-1|19|TRBD2|-
CASSVASVGLAGSLNEQFF
TGTGCCAGCAGCGTAGCTTCCGTGGGACTAGCGGGATCTTTAAATGAGCAGTTCTTC
>TRBV3-1/TRBV3-2|TRBJ2-5|15|-|-
CASSQGDIRQETQYF
TGTGCCAGCAGCCAAGGCGACATACGACAAGAGACCCAGTACTTC
>TRBV29-1|TRBJ2-5|15|-|-
CSVVSLGSLGETQYF
TGCAGCGTTGTCTCTCTGGGGAGCCTCGGGGAGACCCAGTACTTC
>TRBV7-2|TRBJ1-1|17|TRBD1|-
CASSLTRRTGDLTEAFF
TGTGCCAGCAGTTTAACCCGCAGGACAGGGGATCTCACTGAAGCTTTCTTT
>TRBV6-5|TRBJ2-5|13|TRBD1|-
CASGDRSQETQYF
TGTGCCAGCGGGGACAGGTCCCAAGAGACCCAGTACTTC